These 20 T cell receptor beta chains share one sample of origin, sequenced in a study of T cell repertoires in cytomegalovirus infection. Each CDR3 protein is one row after TCRdb ran MiXCR on the reads. The sample holds about 400,000 distinct CDR3 sequences, around a sixth seen once. The sample comprised PBMCs. These receptor sequences come from a human donor in good health (CMV status not recorded). Some clones in this sample may be carry-over from other donors' samples.

This clonotype was counted only a few times. This chain connects TRBV12-3 or TRBV12-4 to TRBJ1-1, with TRBD1 matching 7 bases. The CDR3 covers 16 residues. Trimming took 5 bases from V and 0 from J; bases not matched to a gene: 9. The CDR3 sequence: CASSHRQGEMNTEAFF. CDR3 coding DNA: TGTGCCAGCAGTCACCGACAGGGCGAAATGAACACTGAAGCTTTCTTT.

This clonotype was observed many times. V gene TRBV7-2 combines with J gene TRBJ2-1; D remains unclear. This CDR3 is built from 16 residues. In germline, CDR1 is SGHTA, CDR2 FQGNSA. Trimming stripped 7 bases from V and 0 bases from J, with 16 bases between. The CDR3, as DNA: TGTGCCAGCACCCAGGCCGGGTCCCTCTCCTACAATGAGCAGTTCTTC. Translating it yields CASTQAGSLSYNEQFF.

This clonotype was seen at least ten times. The junction differs from germline at one of its ends, possibly a read error. CDR3 in amino acids: CASSLVPYNEQFF. CDR3 DNA sequence: TGTGCCAGCAGCTTAGTCCCCTACAATGAGCAGTTCTTC. The chain links TRBV5-1 to TRBJ2-1; D gene unclear. CDR3 length: 13 amino acids. Germline V gene sequence: CDR1 SGHRS, CDR2 YFSETQ.

This chain connects TRBV6-1 to TRBJ1-4, with D hard to call. Germline CDR1 is MNHNS and CDR2 is SASEGT. This CDR3 has 13 amino acids. Trimming stripped 3 bases from V and 5 bases from J, with 7 bases between. DNA for the CDR3: TGTGCCAGCAGTGAGTACCACAATGAAAAACTGTTTTTT. Its translation is CASSEYHNEKLFF.

The J gene is TRBJ1-1, the V gene TRBV27; D unclear. The V gene lost 0 bases and the J gene lost 2 bases, with 19 bases spanning the gap. CDR3 length equals 18 residues. Germline V CDR1 and CDR2: MNHEY, SMNVEV (reference sequence). Here the CDR3 DNA reads TGTGCCAGCAGTTTATCGTACGAGGCGGGAGAGAGAAACACTGAAGCTTTCTTT. Its protein is CASSLSYEAGERNTEAFF.

This clonotype was picked up many times. The CDR3 nucleotides read TGTGCCAGCAGCCCCGGGGAGGGAGGGAGGCAGCCCCAGCATTTT. This encodes CASSPGEGGRQPQHF. The V and J genes are TRBV7-2 and TRBJ1-5; D unresolved. In germline, CDR1 is SGHTA, CDR2 FQGNSA. Between the trimmed V and J ends, which lost 5 bases and 7 bases, there was a span of 18 bases. This CDR3 is built from 15 residues.

Notes on this clonotype: With a much larger clone just one base away, this may be a read error. This chain connects TRBV7-9 to TRBJ1-2; D is possibly TRBD1 (5 bases). The V end lost 0 bases, the J end lost 7 bases, and 12 bases lay between the germline ends. Germline loops: CDR1 SEHNR, CDR2 FQNEAQ (reference sequence). The CDR3 has 14 amino acids. The CDR3 protein is CASSLARQGCGYTF. CDR3 nucleotide sequence: TGTGCCAGCAGCTTAGCGAGGCAGGGTTGTGGCTACACCTTC.

The table lists this clonotype with a few counts. The chain carries TRBV6-4 and TRBJ2-1; TRBD1 or TRBD2 may be the D gene (5 bases each). This CDR3 has 14 residues. V was clipped by 6 bases and J by 6 bases, with 15 bases between them. The V gene's germline CDR1 is MRHNA and CDR2 SNTAGT. CDR3: CASSRYGTFNEQFF. DNA for the CDR3: TGTGCCAGCAGCCGATACGGGACCTTCAATGAGCAGTTCTTC.

In this sample, this clonotype turned up many times. This chain joins TRBV29-1 and TRBJ2-5; D unclear. Per the germline V gene, CDR1 is SQVTM and CDR2 is ANQGSEA. The V end was cut by 7 bases, the J end by 1 base, with 16 bases between. CDR3 length equals 14 residues. This chain's CDR3 is CSGRYGRIQETQYF. The CDR3 nucleotides are TGCAGCGGCCGATATGGACGGATCCAAGAGACCCAGTACTTC.

V and J are TRBV10-1 and TRBJ2-2, with D uncertain. The CDR3 extends over 14 amino acids. V was trimmed by 2 bases and J by 1 base, leaving 5 bases between them. Germline V CDR1 and CDR2: WNHNN, SYGVQD (reference sequence). Written as DNA, the CDR3 is TGCGCCAGCAGTGAGGCGAAGAACACCGGGGAGCTGTTTTTT. This sequence encodes CASSEAKNTGELFF.

The CDR3 bases are TGTGCCAGCAGCGCTACCGGGACAGCCCCGAGCAATGAGCAGTTCTTC. Translated, it gives CASSATGTAPSNEQFF. The chain has TRBV9 and TRBJ2-1, with 7 bases matching TRBD1. CDR1 is SGDLS and CDR2 is YYNGEE in the germline V gene. CDR3 size: 16 residues. With 3 bases clipped from V and 6 bases from J, the junction kept 12 bases outside the gene matches.

The sample holds a few counts of this clonotype. The chain couples TRBV6-2 or TRBV6-3 to TRBJ2-1; TRBD2 agrees at 11 bases. The CDR3 contains 18 residues. V lost 2 bases to trimming and J lost 6 bases; unmatched junction nucleotides: 12. Germline loops: CDR1 MNHEY, CDR2 SVGEGT. For the CDR3, the DNA is TGTGCCAGCAGTTACCCAACCTCCCTAGCGGGAGGTACCAATGAGCAGTTCTTC. The encoded protein is CASSYPTSLAGGTNEQFF.

This chain links TRBV6-8 with TRBJ2-3; possibly TRBD1 for D (6 bases). V lost 5 bases to trimming and J lost 2 bases, with 14 bases between them. The germline CDR1 and CDR2 sequences are MNHGY and SAAAGT. This CDR3 region has 15 residues. CDR3 DNA sequence: TGTGCCAGCAGTCCCCGGGACACTACCACAGATACGCAGTATTTT. Protein product: CASSPRDTTTDTQYF.

This clonotype was detected only a few times. The V and J genes are TRBV28 and TRBJ1-2; perhaps TRBD1 as D (6 bases). The germline V and J ends were trimmed by 4 bases and 6 bases, with 18 bases remaining between them. Per germline, CDR1 MDHEN and CDR2 SYDVKM. This CDR3 spans 15 amino acids. Here the CDR3 DNA reads TGTGCCAGCAGTTCCTACGACAGGAGGGATAATGGCTACACCTTC. Translated, it gives CASSSYDRRDNGYTF.

The genes are TRBV20-1 and TRBJ2-5, with a tentative D call TRBD2 (6 bases). Germline V CDR1 and CDR2: DFQATT, SNEGSKA (reference sequence). V was pared by 0 bases and J by 2 bases, with 10 bases between. The CDR3 length is 14 residues. This CDR3 reads CSARDLAIQETQYF. CDR3 sequence (DNA): TGCAGTGCTAGAGATCTAGCGATTCAAGAGACCCAGTACTTC.

A few counts support this clonotype. The CDR3 nucleotides are TGTGCCAGCAGTCCCACCCACACGACCCAGTACTTC. Translation gives CASSPTHTTQYF. The gene calls are TRBV12-3 or TRBV12-4 and TRBJ2-5, with D hard to call. CDR3 length equals 12 residues. Trimming pared 5 bases from V and 7 bases from J, leaving 11 bases between.

Only a few counts were recorded for this clonotype. The chain carries TRBV6-6 and TRBJ1-5; no reliable D call. CDR3 length: 13 residues. Looked up from germline, CDR1 is MNHNY and CDR2 is SVGAGI (reference sequence). The ends were cut back, 8 bases at V and 0 bases at J, with 8 bases in the middle. CDR3 sequence reads: CASGDYSNQPQHF. The CDR3 nucleotides read TGTGCCAGCGGGGATTATAGCAATCAGCCCCAGCATTTT.

In regard to this clonotype: Mismatch with germline at one junction end may stem from a read error. This sequence joins TRBV2 and TRBJ2-1, with D unresolved. The CDR3 runs to 11 residues. Looked up from germline, CDR1 is SNHLY and CDR2 is FYNNEI. Here the CDR3 DNA reads TGTGACAGCAGTGGGTACCCTTCTCAGTTCTTC. Its protein product is CDSSGYPSQFF. The complete variable domain, with remaining parts taken from reference TRBV2 and TRBJ2-1, reads EPEVTQTPSHQVTQMGQEVILRCVPISNHLYFYWYRQILGQKVEFLVSFYNNEISEKSEIFDDQFSVERPDGSNFTLKIRSTKLEDSAMYFCDSSGYPSQFFGPGTRLTVL.

The chain combines TRBV19 with TRBJ2-3, with 14 positions matching TRBD2. The V segment lost 10 bases and the J segment 5 bases; nucleotides outside the gene matches: 8. The CDR3 has 15 amino acids. Germline CDR1 LNHDA, CDR2 SQIVND (reference sequence). The CDR3 region has the DNA TGTGCCACCCAAACTGGACTAGCGGGGGGAGATACGCAGTATTTT. This encodes CATQTGLAGGDTQYF.

This clonotype was counted ten times or more. The gene calls are TRBV7-2 and TRBJ2-5; the D gene is possibly TRBD1 (5 bases). Trimming pared 5 bases from V and 4 bases from J, leaving 14 bases between. The CDR3 has 14 amino acids. The germline V gene encodes CDR1 SGHTA and CDR2 FQGNSA. CDR3 bases: TGTGCCAGCAGCAACAGGCGCGCCTCAGAGACCCAGTACTTC. Its translation: CASSNRRASETQYF.